This TCR beta chain was obtained from a study of cytomegalovirus exposure and HLA in healthy donors. Comment on this clone: Its antigen is undetermined.

Primers included in the PCR were 60 Vbeta and 13 Jbeta primers. Some clones are missing from TCRdb's copy, which holds only in-frame ones; the method was immunoSEQ multiplex PCR. The sample table sets out 30,000 to 35,000 clones. Findings of the study overall: Later on, an analysis found that several of the most significant clusters appeared to be linked to common viral pathogens, which included parvovirus B19.

V lost 1 base and J lost 4; bases outside the gene matches: 4. The CDR3 sequence is 15 residues long. From germline, CDR1 is MGHRA and CDR2 YSYEKL. Sequencing was done on a sample of PBMCs. This receptor was taken from a woman aged 40 to 55 in good health and CMV-seropositive. V is TRBV4-1 and J is TRBJ1-2; 9 bases agree with TRBD1. CDR3 in amino acids: CASSQVSDRGYGYTF. The CDR3 nucleotides read TGCGCCAGCAGCCAAGTGTCGGACAGGGGCTATGGCTACACCTTC.